This T cell receptor beta chain was sequenced in a study of T-cell reconstitution after alpha-beta-depleted transplantation in children. The library targeted TCRbeta and was prepared with unique molecular identifiers. TCRdb ran MiXCR on the PCR reads and lists one entry per CDR3 protein. The sample has approximately 270,000 distinct CDR3 sequences, about 24% seen once. J lost 4 bases, V lost 5 bases, and 11 bases had no gene match. CDR3 length: 16 residues. This TCR was recovered from a female patient aged 2-15 years who had a stem cell transplant for congenital amegakaryocytic thrombocytopenia, so the T cells may come from the graft donor. The specimen comprised PBMCs, mostly from graft donor cells, sampled 360 days after TCRalphabeta/CD19-depleted stem cell transplant. The chain joins TRBV12-3 or TRBV12-4 to TRBJ1-2, with 9 bases identical to TRBD1. CDR3 nucleotides: TGTGCCAGCAGTCTCTCTGGGACAGGGACGCTCTATGGCTACACCTTC. Protein sequence: CASSLSGTGTLYGYTF.